This T cell receptor (beta chain) stems from a study of cytomegalovirus exposure and HLA in healthy donors. CDR1 SGHDN and CDR2 FVKESK come from the germline V gene. CDR3 length: 15 amino acids. V lost 5 bases and J lost 0; bases outside the gene matches: 5. 60 Vbeta and 13 Jbeta primers were used in PCR. Using immunoSEQ multiplex PCR, the repertoire was profiled, and TCRdb retains in-frame clones only, with some absent. This sample has approximately 200,000 clones, with 79% found just once. To note about this clone: As yet, its antigen is unknown.

Study observations and caveats: Later, an analysis found that common viral pathogens appeared to be linked with several of the most significant clusters. Sequencing depth across donors, presence/absence analyses assumed, was roughly uniform. The authors enumerated roughly 160 TCR beta chains as linked to cytomegalovirus.

The sample taken for sequencing was PBMCs. The sequence came from a woman under 30 in good health and CMV-seronegative. The chain couples TRBV14 to TRBJ1-1, with 8 bases aligning to TRBD1. The CDR3, as DNA: TGTGCCAGCAGCTTCCACAGGGGGATGAACACTGAAGCTTTCTTT. It translates to CASSFHRGMNTEAFF.